This entry lists 24 T cell receptor beta chains sequenced from one sample in a study of blood T cell repertoires in COVID-19. Only in-frame clones appear in the TCRdb table, and some are missing; sequencing was by immunoSEQ multiplex PCR. This sample has roughly 160,000 clones, with 81% found just once. Sequenced sample: PBMCs or T cells enriched from blood (not recorded which). The source of these receptors is a woman aged 40 to 50 with acute COVID-19.

The V gene is TRBV9, the J gene TRBJ1-5; no reliable D call. The CDR3 sequence is 13 residues long. The germline V gene has CDR1 SGDLS and CDR2 YYNGEE. Trimming shortened V by 0 bases and J by 4 bases, and 5 bases separated the two germline ends. The CDR3 DNA sequence: TGTGCCAGCAGCGTAGATTTAAATCAGCCCCAGCATTTT. Amino acid sequence: CASSVDLNQPQHF.

The genes are TRBV4-1 and TRBJ2-3; TRBD2 matches at 10 bases. Germline trimming cut 4 bases from V and 5 bases from J; bases unmatched to any gene: 6. Germline CDR1 is MGHRA and CDR2 is YSYEKL. CDR3 length equals 15 residues. Here the CDR3 reads CASSRVAGGQDTQYF. The DNA for the CDR3 is TGCGCCAGCAGCCGGGTAGCGGGAGGCCAAGATACGCAGTATTTT.

This chain links TRBV10-3 with TRBJ2-1, with TRBD2 identical over 11 bases. This CDR3 is 15 amino acids long. Trimming took 10 bases from V and 5 from J; bases not matched to a gene: 10. Germline CDR1 and CDR2: ENHRY and SYGVKD. The CDR3 is CATLSGRALDNEQFF. Here the CDR3 DNA reads TGTGCCACCCTTAGCGGGAGGGCTCTGGACAATGAGCAGTTCTTC.

This clone appeared a single time. The chain uses TRBV30 and TRBJ2-1; D perhaps matches TRBD2 (6 bases). Germline V gene sequence: CDR1 GTSNPN, CDR2 SVGIG (reference sequence). The CDR3 length is 15 residues. V was clipped by 2 bases and J by 5 bases, with 16 bases between them. CDR3 loop: CAWSPGSGYHNEQFF. As DNA, the CDR3 is TGTGCCTGGAGTCCAGGTAGCGGTTACCACAATGAGCAGTTCTTC.

V and J are TRBV29-1 and TRBJ1-3; D is uncertain. Germline V gene data show CDR1 as SQVTM and CDR2 as ANQGSEA. Trimming shortened V by 3 bases and J by 4 bases, and 10 bases separated the two germline ends. The CDR3 length is 13 residues. CDR3 nucleotide sequence: TGCAGCGTTGATGGCAGTTTGGGAAACACCATATATTTT. Protein: CSVDGSLGNTIYF.

The rearrangement uses TRBV20-1 and TRBJ2-1; D possibly corresponds to TRBD2 (6 bases). The CDR3 loop spans 13 amino acids. In germline, CDR1 is DFQATT, CDR2 SNEGSKA (reference sequence). V was cut by 3 bases and J by 3 bases, with 9 bases left in between. CDR3 amino acids: CSASSGGYNEQFF. Here the CDR3 DNA reads TGCAGTGCTAGTAGCGGAGGCTACAATGAGCAGTTCTTC.

The chain combines TRBV9 with TRBJ2-3; D not certain. The V end was cut by 4 bases, the J end by 1 base, with 10 bases between. The CDR3 is 14 residues long. Germline V lookup: CDR1 SGDLS, CDR2 YYNGEE. The DNA for the CDR3 is TGTGCCAGCAGCCTAGGTCCCGGCACAGATACGCAGTATTTT. Amino acid sequence: CASSLGPGTDTQYF.

This clone has just one count. V is TRBV24-1 and J is TRBJ2-1; 8 positions agree with TRBD2. CDR3 length: 16 residues. J was trimmed by 6 bases and V by 5 bases; bases with no gene match: 11. Germline CDR1 and CDR2: KGHDR and SFDVKD. This chain's CDR3 is CATSAARASGLNEQFF. In DNA form, the CDR3 reads TGTGCCACCAGTGCCGCTAGGGCTAGCGGGCTCAATGAGCAGTTCTTC.

This chain links TRBV7-6 with TRBJ1-6, with no clear D. This CDR3 region has 15 residues. Germline V lookup: CDR1 SGHVS, CDR2 FNYEAQ. V was clipped by 0 bases and J by 5 bases, with 8 bases between them. The CDR3: CASSLASQNNSPLHF. The CDR3, as DNA: TGTGCCAGCAGCTTAGCTTCACAGAATAATTCACCCCTCCACTTT.

The rearrangement joins TRBV4-1 to TRBJ2-3; D is uncertain. Germline loops: CDR1 MGHRA, CDR2 YSYEKL. The CDR3 is made up of 14 amino acids. Trimming left V 1 base short and J 4 bases short, with 9 bases between. CDR3 sequence (DNA): TGCGCCAGCAGCCAAGGTTATCCCCCAGATACGCAGTATTTT. It codes for CASSQGYPPDTQYF.

V and J are TRBV7-9 and TRBJ1-2; D gene ambiguous. The ends were cut back, 1 base at V and 4 bases at J, with 22 bases in the middle. The CDR3 contains 18 residues. The germline V gene has CDR1 SEHNR and CDR2 FQNEAQ (reference sequence). The CDR3 DNA sequence: TGTGCCAGCAGCTTAGAGGTCTGGGCAGTTGTGGGCCCCTATGGCTACACCTTC. Amino acids: CASSLEVWAVVGPYGYTF.

Points on this clone: Mismatch with germline at one junction end may stem from a read error. The chain recombines TRBV7-2 with TRBJ2-5; no clear D gene. Germline CDR1 SGHTA, CDR2 FQGNSA. The CDR3 totals 15 residues. CDR3 sequence reads: CASSLGWRPQEIQYF. CDR3 in DNA: TGTGCCAGCAGCTTAGGCTGGCGGCCCCAAGAGATCCAGTACTTC.

The CDR3 region is CASSWSGVGTDTQYF. The CDR3 nucleotides are TGTGCCAGTAGTTGGTCAGGGGTCGGCACAGATACGCAGTATTTT. The chain employs TRBV19 and TRBJ2-3, with D perhaps TRBD1 (6 bases). V was clipped by 5 bases and J by 1 base, with 13 bases between them. In germline, CDR1 is LNHDA, CDR2 SQIVND (reference sequence). The CDR3 sequence is 15 residues long.

This chain links TRBV2 with TRBJ2-3; 7 positions agree with TRBD2. V trimming: 1 base; J trimming: 6 bases; junction bases outside the gene matches: 10. The CDR3 covers 16 residues. Germline V gene data show CDR1 as SNHLY and CDR2 as FYNNEI. This CDR3 reads CASSEVGGRVGDTQYF. The DNA of the CDR3 is TGTGCCAGCAGTGAAGTGGGAGGGAGAGTAGGCGATACGCAGTATTTT.

In DNA form, the CDR3 reads TGTGCCTGGAGTAACACCTCAGGGGGTCGGGCTAACTATGGCTACACCTTC. Protein product: CAWSNTSGGRANYGYTF. V is TRBV30 and J is TRBJ1-2; 7 nucleotides agree with TRBD1. Trimming at V came to 2 bases and at J to 0 bases, leaving 12 bases not matched to a gene. Germline V lookup: CDR1 GTSNPN, CDR2 SVGIG (reference sequence). The length of the CDR3 is 17 residues.

J is TRBJ1-5 and V is TRBV6-5, with TRBD1 as a possible D gene (5 bases). CDR1 and CDR2 (germline): MNHEY, SVGAGI. The CDR3 is 15 amino acids. The V gene lost 7 bases and the J gene lost 2 bases, with 15 bases spanning the gap. The CDR3 bases are TGTGCCAGCACCCGGACAAATTCGCGCAATCAGCCCCAGCATTTT. Translation: CASTRTNSRNQPQHF.

The V call is TRBV6-6, the J call TRBJ1-1, with D perhaps matching TRBD1 (6 bases). CDR3 length equals 13 residues. V lost 8 bases, J lost 0 bases, and 10 bases lay in between. Germline values: CDR1 MNHNY, CDR2 SVGAGI (reference sequence). The CDR3 reads CASEGVLNTEAFF. The DNA for the CDR3 is TGTGCCAGCGAGGGGGTCTTGAACACTGAAGCTTTCTTT.

The rearrangement links TRBV5-1 to TRBJ1-1; no reliable D call. The ends were cut back, 5 bases at V and 7 bases at J, with 12 bases in the middle. The germline gives CDR1 SGHRS, CDR2 YFSETQ. There are 12 residues in the CDR3. The CDR3 here is CASSPAGFEAFF. The DNA for the CDR3 is TGCGCCAGCAGTCCCGCGGGGTTTGAAGCTTTCTTT.

The chain links TRBV18 to TRBJ2-1; 7 bases agree with TRBD2. The length of the CDR3 is 16 residues. CDR1 is KGHSH and CDR2 is LQKENI in the germline V gene. The ends lost 2 bases at V and 7 bases at J; junction bases unmatched: 11. The CDR3 sequence: CASSPGGTSAKNEQFF. The CDR3 DNA reads TGTGCCAGCTCACCAGGGGGTACTAGCGCCAAAAATGAGCAGTTCTTC.

The chain recombines TRBV6-5 with TRBJ1-1; 8 bases agree with TRBD1. CDR3 size: 13 residues. The ends lost 7 bases at V and 5 bases at J; junction bases unmatched: 6. The germline V gene has CDR1 MNHEY and CDR2 SVGAGI. The CDR3 spells CASKQGARTEAFF. In nucleotides, the CDR3 is TGTGCCAGCAAGCAGGGGGCGCGGACTGAAGCTTTCTTT.

This chain joins TRBV7-6 and TRBJ2-7, with 7 bases that match TRBD1. V lost 5 bases to trimming and J lost 0 bases; unmatched junction nucleotides: 10. CDR3 length: 16 amino acids. The germline V gene encodes CDR1 SGHVS and CDR2 FNYEAQ. CDR3 sequence: CASSPHRQGFSYEQYF. The DNA for the CDR3 is TGTGCCAGCAGCCCCCACAGACAGGGTTTCTCCTACGAGCAGTACTTC.

The rearrangement uses TRBV19 and TRBJ1-5; tentatively, D is TRBD1 (5 bases). The ends were cut back, 5 bases at V and 0 bases at J, with 17 bases in the middle. The CDR3 consists of 17 residues. CDR1 is LNHDA and CDR2 is SQIVND in the germline V gene (reference sequence). The CDR3 DNA sequence: TGTGCCAGTAGTTCCCCGGAGGGACTATATAGCAATCAGCCCCAGCATTTT. Residues: CASSSPEGLYSNQPQHF.

The rearrangement uses TRBV9 and TRBJ2-1, with 7 bases aligning to TRBD2. V lost 0 bases, J lost 8 bases, and 2 bases stayed unmatched. The CDR3 length is 13 residues. CDR1 SGDLS and CDR2 YYNGEE come from the germline V gene. CDR3 bases: TGTGCCAGCAGCGTAGGGCTAGCGGATGAGCAGTTCTTC. This codes for CASSVGLADEQFF.

This chain links TRBV18 with TRBJ1-1; D not resolved. This CDR3 region has 14 residues. V dropped 2 bases and J dropped 4 bases, with 11 bases sitting between them. Germline lookup yields CDR1 KGHSH and CDR2 LQKENI. The DNA for the CDR3 is TGTGCCAGCTCACCAGAACGGGGTTCCACTGAAGCTTTCTTT. Its translation is CASSPERGSTEAFF. The complete variable domain, with remaining parts taken from reference TRBV18 and TRBJ1-1, reads NAGVMQNPRHLVRRRGQEARLRCSPMKGHSHVYWYRQLPEEGLKFMVYLQKENIIDESGMPKERFSAEFPKEGPSILRIQQVVRGDSAAYFCASSPERGSTEAFFGQGTRLTVV.